The clone carrying this TCR beta chain was seen many times. A read error may account for a junction end that differs from germline. Each 20-30 mg portion of unsorted bulk tissue served as the source for co-extraction of RNA and DNA. Treatment of the patients' primary liver carcinoma consisted of surgical resection. This sample stems from a study of tumor-infiltrating lymphocytes in primary liver carcinoma. Study summary: The cohort included men and women aged 30 to 69 years. Tumors were staged T1-T3 N0M0 and measured about 4.2 to 10 cm across. Productive TCRbeta read yields ran from roughly 3.65 to 7.13 million per sample and were similar between tissues.

Germline CDR1 and CDR2: SGHDN and FVKESK. This CDR3 is 13 amino acids long. Total RNA (approximately 450 ng) served as template for TCR beta cDNA synthesis primed by a constant-region primer. For TCR beta, libraries were produced by three nested multiplex PCR rounds using slightly modified ARM-PCR. Rounds one and two of PCR, each of around 9 cycles, were primed with TRBV1-TRBV30 forward primers and a C-beta reverse primer. Each CDR3 protein gets one entry after TCRdb re-called the multiplex PCR reads with MiXCR. This sample has tens of thousands of distinct CDR3 sequences, with approximately 70% found just once.

The genes are TRBV14 and TRBJ2-1; D is unresolved. This sequence was found in a man aged 40-50 years with primary liver carcinoma and hepatitis B virus infection. Sequenced input: liver tumor tissue from sampling region 1. Subset: tumor region T1, superior pole. CDR3 protein: CANSQGPFNEQFF. For the CDR3, the DNA is TGTGCCAACAGCCAAGGGCCATTCAATGAGCAATTCTTC.